This TCR beta chain derives from a study of OX40 agonist ivuxolimab in advanced cancers. Turning to the study itself: Previous treatment with anti-PD-1, anti-PD-L1 or anti-CTLA-4 therapy was allowed; more than 35% had received some.

Profiling relied on immunoSEQ multiplex PCR, and the TCRdb table lists in-frame clones only, not all of them. The table has tens of thousands of clones, around nine tenths seen once. Whole-study results and caveats: Partly responding patients at 0.1-3.0 mg/kg showed some of the smallest clonal expansion.

In the case of this clone: Its antigen remains unidentified.

V gave up 10 bases and J gave up 1 base; unmatched junction bases: 6. This CDR3 spans 14 amino acids. Germline V gene lookup returns CDR1 MNHNY and CDR2 SVGAGI (reference sequence). The TCR comes from an adult with an advanced solid tumor such as melanoma, head and neck, liver or kidney cancer. Sequenced here: CD4+ or CD8+ T cells sorted from blood, sampled in a trial of the OX40 agonist ivuxolimab. V and J are TRBV6-6 and TRBJ2-7; 11 positions match TRBD2. CDR3 DNA: TGTGCCACCAAGCTAGCGGGGGGATCCTACGAGCAGTACTTC. Translation: CATKLAGGSYEQYF.